This T cell receptor beta chain was documented in a study of T cell responses to AZD1222 COVID-19 vaccine. Notes on the study in general: Donors were chiefly white British, with a greater number of females, and clonal diversity was perhaps underestimated. All repertoire sampling was performed exclusively after the peak T cell response.

Method: immunoSEQ multiplex PCR; TCRdb's copy keeps in-frame clones and lacks some. This sample has some 150,000 clones, with approximately 87% found just once. The V gene's germline CDR1 is SGDLS and CDR2 YYNGEE. The ends were cut back, 0 bases at V and 8 bases at J, with 11 bases in the middle. The CDR3 is 13 amino acids. On this clone: Its target is not known.

V and J are TRBV9 and TRBJ1-2, with D unresolved. The origin of this receptor is an adult in good health. Material: peripheral blood, obtained on day 0 of MenACWY control vaccination. CDR3 region: CASSVAEGEGYTF. The DNA of the CDR3 is TGTGCCAGCAGCGTAGCTGAAGGTGAGGGCTACACCTTC.